The T cell receptor (beta chain) described here comes from a study of radiotherapy plus CTLA-4 blockade in lung cancer. About the study: Among all patients, 18% showed objective responses, while 30% to 35% had disease control.

As to this clone: Its antigen is as yet unknown. Other nucleotide sequences in the sample specify the same CDR3.

Sequencing used immunoSEQ multiplex PCR; TCRdb keeps in-frame clones, though not all of them. This sample has approximately 90,000 clones, with approximately 83% found just once. Study findings and constraints: Researchers report tumor-derived TCR clones expanding in blood after radiotherapy plus ipilimumab. Alongside interferon-beta, early blood T cell clone dynamics were reportedly the best predictor of response.

Germline CDR1 is MDHEN and CDR2 is SYDVKM. Between the trimmed V and J ends, which lost 3 bases and 1 base, there was a span of 10 bases. The CDR3 contains 16 residues. Lung cancer patients with chemo-refractory metastatic non-small-cell disease were given focal radiation plus CTLA-4 blockade with ipilimumab. The source is a human donor with non-small cell lung cancer who had stable disease on radiotherapy plus ipilimumab. The chain joins TRBV28 to TRBJ1-6; perhaps TRBD1 as D (6 bases). Sequenced here: peripheral blood, sampled from a patient treated with radiotherapy plus ipilimumab. The CDR3 coding sequence is TGTGCCAGCAGTTTTGGAGACAGGTCCTATAATTCACCCCTCCACTTT. It specifies CASSFGDRSYNSPLHF. The entire variable domain, with the rest obtained from reference TRBV28 and TRBJ1-6, is as follows: DVKVTQSSRYLVKRTGEKVFLECVQDMDHENMFWYRQDPGLGLRLIYFSYDVKMKEKGDIPEGYSVSREKKERFSLILESASTNQTSMYLCASSFGDRSYNSPLHFGNGTRLTVT.